This TCR beta chain was captured by sequencing in a study of cytomegalovirus exposure and HLA in healthy donors. Findings and caveats of the study: Across donors, sequencing depth was assumed by presence/absence analyses to be roughly uniform. Most TCR sequences proved rare, with some public TCRs found in many donors. With further analysis later on, most CMV-associated TCR beta chains appeared HLA-restricted.

About this clone: Antigen unknown.

Participants comprised healthy donors of bone marrow. PCR was performed using 60 Vbeta and 13 Jbeta primers. Here immunoSEQ multiplex PCR was the method, and the copy in TCRdb shows in-frame clones only, minus some. The data show about 110,000 clones, 65% to 75% seen once. The V end was cut by 0 bases, the J end by 7 bases, with 10 bases between. CDR1 SNHLY and CDR2 FYNNEI come from the germline V gene. CDR3 size: 14 residues. The sample taken for sequencing was PBMCs. The genes are TRBV2 and TRBJ1-3; D might be TRBD1 (5 bases). This TCR was recovered from a man between 40 and 49 years old in good health and CMV-seropositive. CDR3 protein: CASSEAVRANTIYF. The CDR3, as DNA: TGTGCCAGCAGTGAAGCAGTCAGGGCGAACACCATATATTTT.